The 10 T cell receptor beta chains below all came from one sample that was sequenced in a study of cytomegalovirus exposure and HLA in healthy donors. PCR primers comprised 60 Vbeta and 13 Jbeta primers. TCRdb's table, derived via immunoSEQ multiplex PCR, lists solely in-frame clones and lacks some. Among 77,000 or so clones, roughly 80% were seen once, and the ten largest hold roughly 7.1%. The sequencing sample was made of PBMCs. The receptors originated from a woman in her 40s in good health and CMV-seronegative.

The chain recombines TRBV4-1 with TRBJ1-5, with D possibly being TRBD1 (5 bases). The CDR3 is made up of 17 amino acids. The germline V gene encodes CDR1 MGHRA and CDR2 YSYEKL. The V and J ends lost 1 base and 0 bases respectively, with 13 bases between them. CDR3 in DNA: TGCGCCAGCAGCCAAGCTGGGGGGGGTTATAGCAATCAGCCCCAGCATTTT. This gives the protein CASSQAGGGYSNQPQHF.

This clone is categorized as medium-sized. The rearrangement links TRBV6-1 to TRBJ1-2; D remains ambiguous. The length of the CDR3 is 13 residues. Germline values: CDR1 MNHNS, CDR2 SASEGT. The germline V and J ends were trimmed by 1 base and 1 base, with 4 bases remaining between them. CDR3 loop: CASSEDSNYGYTF. CDR3 DNA sequence: TGTGCCAGCAGTGAAGACAGTAACTATGGCTACACCTTC.

This rearrangement joins TRBV27 to TRBJ2-3, with D unresolved. Germline V CDR1 and CDR2: MNHEY, SMNVEV (reference sequence). This CDR3 has 15 amino acids. Trimming removed 3 bases from V and 5 bases from J, with 15 bases in between. CDR3 in DNA: TGTGCCAGCAGTTTTGGAACCGGGTTCGGAGATACGCAGTATTTT. Its translation is CASSFGTGFGDTQYF.

The rearrangement uses TRBV11-2 and TRBJ2-1, with TRBD2 matching over 8 bases. Germline V CDR1 and CDR2: SGHAT, FQNNGV. Trimming at V came to 3 bases and at J to 8 bases, leaving 12 bases not matched to a gene. The CDR3 sequence is 16 residues long. The CDR3, as DNA: TGTGCCAGCAGCTTCCGGGGGGGGGACCCTACGGATGAGCAGTTCTTC. Translating it yields CASSFRGGDPTDEQFF. The whole variable domain, filled in from reference TRBV11-2 and TRBJ2-1, reads EAGVAQSPRYKIIEKRQSVAFWCNPISGHATLYWYQQILGQGPKLLIQFQNNGVVDDSQLPKDRFSAERLKGVDSTLKIQPAKLEDSAVYLCASSFRGGDPTDEQFFGPGTRLTVL.

The V call is TRBV14, the J call TRBJ1-1, with no clear D. The V gene lost 2 bases and the J gene lost 3 bases, with 10 bases spanning the gap. Germline CDR1 reads SGHDN; CDR2 reads FVKESK. The CDR3 contains 14 residues. For the CDR3, the DNA is TGTGCCAGCAGCCAACTGACCCAGGACACTGAAGCTTTCTTT. This translates into CASSQLTQDTEAFF. Using reference TRBV14 and TRBJ1-1 for the parts outside the CDR3, the full variable domain is EAGVTQFPSHSVIEKGQTVTLRCDPISGHDNLYWYRRVMGKEIKFLLHFVKESKQDESGMPNNRFLAERTGGTYSTLKVQPAELEDSGVYFCASSQLTQDTEAFFGQGTRLTVV.

The chain carries TRBV7-2 and TRBJ1-1, with D perhaps matching TRBD1 (5 bases). The CDR3 covers 14 residues. V was trimmed by 1 base and J by 2 bases, leaving 8 bases between them. Germline lookup yields CDR1 SGHTA and CDR2 FQGNSA. The CDR3 DNA is TGTGCCAGCAGCTTAGTAAGGGGAAACACTGAAGCTTTCTTT. Translating gives CASSLVRGNTEAFF.

The genes are TRBV19 and TRBJ2-1; tentatively, D is TRBD2 (5 bases). This CDR3 spans 15 amino acids. Germline V CDR1 and CDR2: LNHDA, SQIVND (reference sequence). Trimming removed 4 bases from V and 9 bases from J, with 19 bases in between. DNA for the CDR3: TGTGCCAGTAGTACCGCTAGCTCCTCTGATGGTGAGCAGTTCTTC. Its translation: CASSTASSSDGEQFF.

This chain links TRBV30 with TRBJ1-6; no clear D. The CDR3 covers 13 residues. The germline CDR1 and CDR2 sequences are GTSNPN and SVGIG (reference sequence). The V gene lost 4 bases and the J gene lost 7 bases, with 11 bases spanning the gap. For the CDR3, the DNA is TGTGCCTGGAACCGGGATGCCAATTCACCCCTCCACTTT. It yields the protein CAWNRDANSPLHF.

V and J are TRBV28 and TRBJ2-2; possibly TRBD1 for D (7 bases). Between the trimmed V and J ends, which lost 8 bases and 2 bases, there was a span of 15 bases. The length of the CDR3 is 15 residues. The V gene's germline CDR1 is MDHEN and CDR2 SYDVKM. The chain's CDR3 is CASRGTELNTGELFF. In DNA, the CDR3 is TGTGCCAGCCGGGGGACAGAGCTCAACACCGGGGAGCTGTTTTTT.

The J gene is TRBJ2-3, the V gene TRBV9; TRBD2 aligns across 11 bases. Per germline, CDR1 SGDLS and CDR2 YYNGEE. V was clipped by 4 bases and J by 0 bases; unmatched bases: 7. The CDR3 sequence is 17 residues long. The CDR3: CASSPGTSGSSTDTQYF. Written as DNA, the CDR3 is TGTGCCAGCAGCCCCGGGACTAGCGGATCCAGCACAGATACGCAGTATTTT.